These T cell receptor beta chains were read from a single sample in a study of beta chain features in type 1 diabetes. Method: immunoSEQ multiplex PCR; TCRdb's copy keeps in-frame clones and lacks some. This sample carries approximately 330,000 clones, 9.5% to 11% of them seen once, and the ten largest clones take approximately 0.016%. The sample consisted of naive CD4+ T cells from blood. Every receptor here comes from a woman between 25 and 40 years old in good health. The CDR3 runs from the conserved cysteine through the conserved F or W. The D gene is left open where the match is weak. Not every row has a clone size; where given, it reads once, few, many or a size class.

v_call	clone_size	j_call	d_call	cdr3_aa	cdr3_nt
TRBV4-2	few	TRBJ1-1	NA	CASSQDRTGFAEAFF	TGTGCCAGCAGCCAAGATCGAACAGGGTTCGCTGAAGCTTTCTTT
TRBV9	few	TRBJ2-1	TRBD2	CASSEIAGPNEQFF	TGTGCCAGCAGCGAGATAGCGGGACCTAATGAGCAGTTCTTC
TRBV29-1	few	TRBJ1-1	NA	CSVTEAMNTEAFF	TGCAGCGTTACGGAAGCGATGAACACTGAAGCTTTCTTT
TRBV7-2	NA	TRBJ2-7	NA	CASSLESLLTYEQYF	TGTGCCAGCAGCTTAGAGTCACTACTAACCTACGAGCAGTACTTC
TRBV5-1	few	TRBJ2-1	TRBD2	CASSRGLAGVRDEQFF	TGCGCCAGCAGCCGCGGACTAGCGGGAGTTCGCGATGAGCAGTTCTTC
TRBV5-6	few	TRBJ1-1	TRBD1	CASGRVGGFGNTEAFF	TGTGCCAGCGGTAGGGTAGGGGGCTTTGGGAACACTGAAGCTTTCTTT
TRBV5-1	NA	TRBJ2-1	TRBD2	CASSLDLAGANEQFF	TGCGCCAGCAGCTTGGACCTAGCGGGAGCCAATGAGCAGTTCTTC
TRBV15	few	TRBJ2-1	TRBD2	CATSSDSAGGRTSVGEQFF	TGTGCCACCAGCAGCGACTCCGCGGGGGGTCGGACTAGCGTTGGTGAGCAGTTCTTC
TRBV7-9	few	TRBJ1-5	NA	CAPGGQRNNQPQHF	TGTGCCCCCGGGGGGCAGAGAAACAATCAGCCCCAGCATTTT
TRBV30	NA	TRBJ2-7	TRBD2	CAWRLAGGPLDEQYF	TGTGCCTGGCGGTTAGCGGGAGGGCCCCTGGACGAGCAGTACTTC
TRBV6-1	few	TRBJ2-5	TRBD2	CASSEVLAGILYF	TGTGCCAGCAGTGAAGTATTAGCGGGAATCCTGTACTTC
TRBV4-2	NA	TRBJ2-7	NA	CASSQLAAASSYEQYF	TGTGCCAGCAGCCAATTAGCAGCCGCGAGCTCCTACGAGCAGTACTTC
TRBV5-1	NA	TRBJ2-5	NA	CASSLVPGLTQETQYF	TGCGCCAGCAGCTTGGTCCCGGGACTCACTCAAGAGACCCAGTACTTC
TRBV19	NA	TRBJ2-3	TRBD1	CASTKYRGVSTDTQYF	TGTGCCAGTACGAAATACAGGGGAGTCAGCACAGATACGCAGTATTTT
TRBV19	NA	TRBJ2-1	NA	CASSIHTDNEQFF	TGTGCCAGTAGTATCCACACCGACAATGAGCAGTTCTTC
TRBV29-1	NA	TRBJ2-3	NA	CSVGGVVMRGTDTQYF	TGCAGCGTTGGGGGGGTGGTAATGAGAGGCACAGATACGCAGTATTTT
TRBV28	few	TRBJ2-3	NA	CASSLFSKSTDTQYF	TGTGCCAGCAGCTTATTCTCTAAAAGCACAGATACGCAGTATTTT
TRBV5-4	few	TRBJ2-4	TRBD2	CASSLEREANIQYF	TGTGCCAGCAGCTTGGAGCGGGAGGCGAACATTCAGTACTTC
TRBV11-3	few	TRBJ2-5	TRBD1	CASSGTGDWETQYF	TGTGCCAGCAGCGGTACAGGGGATTGGGAGACCCAGTACTTC
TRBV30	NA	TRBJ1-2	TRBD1	CAWELTGLDYGYTF	TGTGCCTGGGAGCTGACAGGGCTGGACTATGGCTACACCTTC
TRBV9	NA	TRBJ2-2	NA	CASSVGTTNTGELFF	TGTGCCAGCAGCGTCGGGACAACGAACACCGGGGAGCTGTTTTTT
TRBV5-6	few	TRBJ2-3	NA	CASSLIVQGESDTQYF	TGTGCCAGCAGCTTGATCGTACAGGGAGAGTCAGATACGCAGTATTTT
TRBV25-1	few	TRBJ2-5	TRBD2	CASSEWVLAGVETQYF	TGTGCCAGCAGTGAATGGGTACTAGCGGGAGTAGAGACCCAGTACTTC
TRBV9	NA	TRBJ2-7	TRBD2	CASSTSGSGTYEQYF	TGTGCCAGCAGCACTAGCGGGAGCGGGACCTACGAGCAGTACTTC
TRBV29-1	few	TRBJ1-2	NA	CSVGKRGGGYGYTF	TGCAGCGTCGGTAAACGCGGGGGAGGATACGGCTACACCTTC
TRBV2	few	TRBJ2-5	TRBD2	CALAGVHGLEETQYF	TGTGCCCTCGCCGGGGTGCACGGACTAGAAGAGACCCAGTACTTC
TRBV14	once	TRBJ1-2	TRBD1	CASSLTGEGYGYTF	TGTGCCAGCAGCCTGACAGGGGAAGGGTATGGCTACACCTTC
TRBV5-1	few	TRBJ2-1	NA	CASSPGTRGDEQFF	TGCGCCAGCAGTCCGGGAACACGCGGGGATGAGCAGTTCTTC
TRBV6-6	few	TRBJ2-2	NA	CASSTDRKNTGELFF	TGTGCCAGCAGCACCGACAGGAAGAACACCGGGGAGCTGTTTTTT
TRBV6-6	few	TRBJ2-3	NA	CASSGLRTDTQYF	TGTGCCAGCAGTGGGCTTCGGACAGATACGCAGTATTTT
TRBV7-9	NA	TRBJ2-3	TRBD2	CASSLGTSGSRDTQYF	TGTGCCAGCAGCTTAGGGACTAGCGGGAGCCGGGATACGCAGTATTTT
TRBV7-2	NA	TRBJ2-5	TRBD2	CASSTRLAGNQETQYF	TGTGCCAGCAGCACCAGACTAGCGGGCAACCAAGAGACCCAGTACTTC
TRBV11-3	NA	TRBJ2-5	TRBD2	CASSQGLASGPETQYF	TGTGCCAGCAGCCAAGGACTAGCGAGTGGTCCAGAGACCCAGTACTTC
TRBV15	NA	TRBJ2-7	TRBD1	CATSQDRGGSSYEQYF	TGTGCCACCAGCCAAGACAGGGGGGGAAGCTCCTACGAGCAGTACTTC
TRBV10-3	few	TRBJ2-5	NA	CAISVTPGGGSNQETQYF	TGTGCCATCAGTGTCACACCCGGGGGCGGGAGTAACCAAGAGACCCAGTACTTC
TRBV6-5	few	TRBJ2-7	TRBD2	CASSYSVGLAGGEQYF	TGTGCCAGCAGTTACTCGGTGGGACTAGCGGGAGGCGAGCAGTACTTC
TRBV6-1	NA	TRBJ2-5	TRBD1	CASSEDRGGQETQYF	TGTGCCAGCAGTGAGGACAGGGGAGGGCAAGAGACCCAGTACTTC
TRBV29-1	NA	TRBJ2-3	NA	CSVEEEEDTQYF	TGCAGCGTTGAAGAGGAGGAAGATACGCAGTATTTT
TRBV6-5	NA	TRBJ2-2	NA	CASTAGSYTGELFF	TGTGCCAGCACGGCAGGCAGTTACACCGGGGAGCTGTTTTTT
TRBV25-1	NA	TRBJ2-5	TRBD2	CASSVAGSGAQYF	TGTGCCAGCAGTGTAGCGGGTAGCGGGGCCCAGTACTTC
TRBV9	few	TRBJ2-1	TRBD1	CASSVAPRTGFGVNEQFF	TGTGCCAGCAGCGTAGCCCCTCGGACAGGGTTCGGCGTGAATGAGCAGTTCTTC
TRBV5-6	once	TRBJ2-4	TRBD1	CASSLLGTGTKNIQYF	TGTGCCAGCAGCTTATTAGGGACAGGGACCAAAAACATTCAGTACTTC
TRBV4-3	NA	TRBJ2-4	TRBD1	CASSQDRGQGYNQYF	TGCGCCAGCAGCCAAGATAGAGGACAGGGATATAATCAGTACTTC
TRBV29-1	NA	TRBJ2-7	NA	CSVEGAGGSYEQYF	TGCAGCGTTGAAGGGGCTGGCGGGTCCTACGAGCAGTACTTC
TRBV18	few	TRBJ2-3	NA	CASSPLTGASGTDTQYF	TGTGCCAGCTCACCTCTAACGGGTGCTTCTGGCACAGATACGCAGTATTTT
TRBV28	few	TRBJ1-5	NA	CASSLSGGLQPQHF	TGTGCCAGCAGTTTAAGCGGGGGGCTTCAGCCCCAGCATTTT
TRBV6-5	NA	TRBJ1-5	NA	CASSEWRGHQPQHF	TGTGCCAGCAGTGAATGGCGGGGGCATCAGCCCCAGCATTTT